This TCR beta chain was profiled in a study of blood T cell repertoires in COVID-19. In the study overall: Spain, Italy and the United States supplied samples that represented acute and convalescent COVID-19. From T cells, B-cell-depleted T cells, or PBMCs came the material, which was cDNA or gDNA.

V gave up 0 bases and J gave up 5 bases, with 3 bases separating them. Germline assignment: CDR1 SGHNT and CDR2 YYREEE (reference sequence). CDR3 length equals 12 residues. Seattle's enrolled individuals joined amid active infection and were then monitored longitudinally. Authors' data handling: Reference gene primers were amplified, and this amplification served to estimate nucleated cell counts. The assay was immunoSEQ multiplex PCR, and TCRdb's table has in-frame clones only and misses some. D and trimming were read from the DNA, whereas the V and J calls and clone size are those reported in that table. Of roughly 68,000 clones listed, roughly 88% are singletons.

The genes are TRBV5-4 and TRBJ1-3, with D hard to call. The sequencing input was peripheral blood. This TCR derives from a man aged 50 to 59 with COVID-19, enrolled during active disease. This chain's CDR3 is CASSLDRNTIYF. In DNA, the CDR3 is TGTGCCAGCAGCTTGGACAGAAACACCATATATTTT.